The entry below describes one TCR beta chain. Clones were sequenced by immunoSEQ multiplex PCR, and TCRdb holds only the in-frame ones, with some missing. Of 20,000 to 25,000 clones in the sample, 74% are singletons; the top ten hold approximately 0.97%. CDR3 size: 16 residues. Germline V gene lookup returns CDR1 SGDLS and CDR2 YYNGEE. The V gene lost 1 base and the J gene lost 5 bases, with 17 bases spanning the gap. This specimen belongs to a study of regulatory dendritic cells for organ transplantation. Naive CD45RA+ and memory CD45RO+ CD4+ or CD8+ T cells were FACS-sorted. The origin of this receptor is a human donor in good health. The chain links TRBV9 to TRBJ2-3; tentatively, D is TRBD1 (6 bases). Sequencing input: memory CD4+ T cells from blood. Subset noted: CD45RO+ memory T cells. The CDR3 sequence: CASSVTRTAIIDTQYF. Here the CDR3 DNA reads TGTGCCAGCAGCGTAACTAGGACAGCTATCATAGATACGCAGTATTTT.